Listed below are T cell receptor beta chains from one sample, sequenced in a study of T cell repertoires in cytomegalovirus infection. TCRdb redid the calling of the reads with MiXCR, one entry per CDR3 protein. The sample records 680,000 or so distinct CDR3 sequences, around 32% being singletons. Their cognate antigens are unknown. Material: cultured PBMCs, obtained from culture after CMV antigen stimulation. The receptors were gathered from a human donor in good health (CMV status not recorded). Some clones in this sample may be carry-over from other donors' samples. Each CDR3 is given with its conserved first and last residue. The D gene is left open where the match is weak. Some rows mark clone size as missing; the rest say once, few, many or name a class of expanded clone.

v_call	j_call	d_call	clone_size	cdr3_aa	cdr3_nt
TRBV7-8	TRBJ2-3	.	.	CASSLSTRLDTDTQYF	TGTGCCAGCAGCCTCTCTACACGACTAGATACAGATACGCAGTATTTT
TRBV18	TRBJ1-2	.	few	CASSPDETVSYGGYTF	TGTGCCAGCTCACCTGATGAGACAGTGAGCTATGGAGGCTACACCTTC
TRBV19	TRBJ1-5	.	.	CASSRAREGIDQPQHF	TGTGCCAGTAGTAGGGCCCGGGAGGGCATCGATCAGCCCCAGCATTTT
TRBV11-2	TRBJ2-1	.	.	CASSSLTNEQFF	TGTGCCAGCAGCTCCCTAACCAATGAGCAGTTCTTC
TRBV7-4	TRBJ1-2	.	.	CACSLGSTGYTF	TGTGCCTGCAGCTTGGGTAGTACTGGCTACACCTTC
TRBV20-1	TRBJ2-1	TRBD2	.	CSARVAGGPLYNEQFF	TGCAGTGCCCGTGTAGCGGGGGGGCCCCTCTACAATGAGCAGTTCTTC
TRBV19	TRBJ2-7	.	.	CASSRGASYEQYF	TGTGCCAGCTCCCGGGGGGCAAGCTACGAGCAGTACTTC
TRBV6-2/TRBV6-3	TRBJ2-1	TRBD2	.	CASSWSGTSGTAYEQFF	TGTGCCAGCAGTTGGTCCGGGACTAGCGGGACTGCCTATGAGCAGTTCTTC
TRBV9	TRBJ2-7	.	few	CASSVGGVSSYEQYF	TGTGCCAGCAGCGTAGGAGGAGTCAGCTCCTACGAGCAGTACTTC
TRBV2	TRBJ2-5	.	.	CASSRTPGNQETQYF	TGTGCCAGCAGCCGGACACCAGGAAACCAAGAGACCCAGTACTTC
TRBV7-2	TRBJ2-7	.	.	CASSSGHSYEQYF	TGTGCCAGCAGCTCGGGACACAGCTACGAGCAGTACTTC
TRBV7-2	TRBJ2-1	.	many	CASSSLSSVGSEEQFF	TGTGCCAGCAGCTCCCTCTCTAGCGTAGGCTCAGAGGAGCAGTTCTTC
TRBV5-4	TRBJ1-1	TRBD1	.	CASYRGANTEAFF	TGTGCCAGTTACAGGGGTGCGAACACTGAAGCTTTCTTT
TRBV12-3/TRBV12-4	TRBJ1-4	TRBD1	.	CASSFVQGANEKLFF	TGTGCCAGCAGTTTCGTACAGGGGGCTAATGAAAAACTGTTTTTT
TRBV6-1	TRBJ2-5	.	.	CASSPRGQNGETQYF	TGTGCCAGCAGCCCCCGGGGACAAAATGGAGAGACCCAGTACTTC
TRBV28	TRBJ1-1	.	.	CASSWTLRGNTEAFF	TGTGCCAGCAGTTGGACTCTGCGGGGGAACACTGAAGCTTTCTTT
TRBV24-1	TRBJ1-5	.	.	CATSRSGSSNQPQHF	TGTGCCACCAGTCGATCGGGGAGTAGCAATCAGCCCCAGCATTTT
TRBV10-3	TRBJ2-7	TRBD2	.	CAISGLAGDEQYF	TGTGCCATCAGTGGACTAGCGGGAGACGAGCAGTACTTC
TRBV20-1	TRBJ1-5	.	once	CSALAVSINQPQHF	TGCAGTGCCCTAGCGGTCAGCATCAATCAGCCCCAGCATTTT
TRBV19	TRBJ1-1	.	few	CASSHRVGDTEAFF	TGTGCCAGTAGCCACAGGGTAGGGGACACTGAAGCTTTCTTT
TRBV2	TRBJ1-1	.	.	CASSEVRNTEAFF	TGTGCCAGCTCCGAGGTTCGCAACACTGAAGCTTTCTTT
TRBV11-3	TRBJ2-1	.	.	CASSWGYRGADPSYNEQFF	TGTGCCAGCAGCTGGGGATACCGGGGGGCGGACCCCTCCTACAATGAGCAGTTCTTC
TRBV29-1	TRBJ2-7	TRBD1	.	CSVEGGTGLGEQYF	TGCAGCGTTGAAGGGGGGACAGGTCTTGGTGAGCAGTACTTC
TRBV28	TRBJ2-1	.	.	CASSPLEADYHSYNEQFF	TGTGCCAGCAGTCCCTTAGAAGCGGACTATCACTCCTACAATGAGCAGTTCTTC
TRBV7-2	TRBJ1-1	TRBD1	few	CASSYPGGVGTEAFF	TGTGCCAGCAGCTACCCAGGGGGAGTTGGAACTGAAGCTTTCTTT
TRBV7-9	TRBJ2-3	TRBD2	few	CASSSSGSLTDTQYF	TGTGCCAGCAGCTCTAGCGGGAGTCTAACAGATACGCAGTATTTT
TRBV5-1	TRBJ2-2	.	few	CASSYSSGYGGELFF	TGCGCCAGCAGCTACTCTAGTGGGTATGGCGGGGAGCTGTTTTTT
TRBV28	TRBJ2-1	.	few	CASSRSGSPAYNEQFF	TGTGCCAGCAGTCGTTCCGGGTCCCCCGCTTACAATGAGCAGTTCTTC
TRBV25-1	TRBJ2-6	.	.	CASSEIGRANVLTF	TGTGCCAGCAGTGAAATTGGCAGGGCCAACGTCCTGACTTTC
TRBV12-5	TRBJ2-3	.	.	CASGLVTGANTDTQYF	TGTGCTAGTGGTTTGGTAACGGGGGCTAACACAGATACGCAGTATTTT
TRBV20-1	TRBJ1-2	.	.	CSARQGFYGYTF	TGCAGTGCTAGGCAGGGTTTCTATGGCTACACCTTC
TRBV7-2	TRBJ1-4	TRBD1	.	CASSFTGTGGEKLFF	TGTGCCAGCAGCTTCACCGGGACAGGAGGGGAAAAACTGTTTTTT
TRBV19	TRBJ2-7	TRBD2	.	CASSERGMGYEQYF	TGTGCCAGTAGTGAGCGGGGGATGGGCTACGAGCAGTACTTC
TRBV7-2	TRBJ2-3	TRBD2	many	CASSRDGGADTQYF	TGTGCCAGCAGCAGAGACGGGGGGGCAGATACGCAGTATTTT
TRBV7-2	TRBJ1-6	TRBD1	.	CASRLRDSSYNSPLHF	TGTGCCAGCAGACTTCGGGACAGCTCCTATAATTCACCCCTCCACTTT
TRBV18	TRBJ1-4	.	.	CASSPGEATNEKLFF	TGTGCCAGCTCACCAGGAGAGGCAACTAATGAAAAACTGTTTTTT
TRBV12-3/TRBV12-4	TRBJ2-3	.	.	CASSYTGEGTDTQYF	TGTGCCAGCAGCTATACAGGGGAGGGCACAGATACGCAGTATTTT
TRBV7-2	TRBJ1-5	.	few	CASSSSQERPQHF	TGTGCCAGCAGCTCGTCGCAGGAGAGGCCCCAGCATTTT
TRBV7-6	TRBJ1-6	.	many	CASSLDRLWNSPLHF	TGTGCCAGCAGCTTAGACAGGCTTTGGAATTCACCCCTCCACTTT
TRBV14	TRBJ2-5	.	few	CASSQPPGVGQETQYF	TGTGCCAGCAGCCAACCTCCGGGAGTGGGGCAAGAGACCCAGTACTTC
TRBV7-9	TRBJ2-6	.	.	CASSSGGSLPGANVLTF	TGTGCCAGCAGCTCGGGCGGCAGTCTTCCTGGGGCCAACGTCCTGACTTTC
TRBV28	TRBJ2-1	TRBD2	.	CASSRISGRLAGDEQFF	TGTGCCAGCAGTCGAATTAGCGGGAGGCTTGCGGGTGATGAGCAGTTCTTC
TRBV5-4	TRBJ1-3	.	few	CASSRGAGTGNTIYF	TGTGCCAGCAGCCGGGGAGCGGGGACAGGAAACACCATATATTTT
TRBV2	TRBJ2-7	.	.	CASSARRDLQYYEQYF	TGTGCCAGCAGTGCCCGCCGGGACTTACAATACTACGAGCAGTACTTC
TRBV4-2	TRBJ2-7	.	.	CASSQDQNGPGAYEQYF	TGTGCCAGCAGCCAAGATCAGAATGGCCCAGGGGCTTACGAGCAGTACTTC
TRBV20-1	TRBJ2-1	TRBD2	.	CSAKGRGLAGEQFF	TGCAGTGCAAAAGGCCGCGGACTAGCGGGTGAGCAGTTCTTC
TRBV19	TRBJ2-1	TRBD1	few	CASSTQDRGAVGEQFF	TGTGCCAGTAGTACCCAAGACAGGGGGGCCGTAGGTGAGCAGTTCTTC
TRBV27	TRBJ1-1	.	.	CASSYGLSVSEAFF	TGTGCCAGCAGTTATGGACTGAGCGTTTCTGAAGCTTTCTTT
TRBV7-9	TRBJ1-2	.	.	CASSFSGADYGYTF	TGTGCCAGCAGCTTCTCAGGGGCGGACTATGGCTACACCTTC
TRBV29-1	TRBJ1-5	.	.	CSVARDSNQPQHF	TGCAGCGTTGCCAGGGATAGCAATCAGCCCCAGCATTTT
TRBV6-6	TRBJ2-2	TRBD1	once	CAGRQGIGELFF	TGTGCCGGCCGACAGGGCATCGGGGAGCTGTTTTTT
TRBV6-2/TRBV6-3	TRBJ2-3	.	.	CASSYSRTVTQYF	TGTGCCAGCAGTTACTCCAGGACGGTTACGCAGTATTTT
TRBV6-2/TRBV6-3	TRBJ2-2	TRBD2	.	CASTLAAGSNTGELFF	TGTGCCAGCACCCTAGCGGCGGGCTCGAACACCGGGGAGCTGTTTTTT
TRBV20-1	TRBJ2-5	.	.	CSARDRTAWAGQETQYF	TGCAGTGCTAGAGATCGGACCGCTTGGGCGGGGCAAGAGACCCAGTACTTC
TRBV7-2	TRBJ2-7	TRBD1	.	CASSLGGQGAIYEQYF	TGTGCCAGCAGCTTAGGGGGACAGGGGGCTATCTACGAGCAGTACTTC
TRBV18	TRBJ1-1	TRBD1	.	CASSEGTGLAEAFF	TGTGCCAGCTCAGAAGGGACAGGCCTAGCAGAAGCTTTCTTT
TRBV3-1	TRBJ2-1	.	few	CASSQDIGEQFF	TGTGCCAGCAGCCAAGATATCGGTGAGCAGTTCTTC